The 23 T cell receptor beta chains in this list originate from one sample, sequenced in a study of PD-1 blockade in classical Hodgkin lymphoma. Assay: immunoSEQ multiplex PCR; the TCRdb copy retains only in-frame clones and omits some. The data show more than 70,000 clones, about 90% seen once. Each and every patient relapsed after autologous stem cell transplantation, and patients got differing brentuximab vedotin exposure. The starting material was peripheral blood mononuclear cells (PBMCs), obtained before the second cycle of nivolumab. Receptor source: a human donor with classical Hodgkin lymphoma.

The chain is built from TRBV28 and TRBJ1-1, with D unresolved. Looked up from germline, CDR1 is MDHEN and CDR2 is SYDVKM. V was cut by 3 bases and J by 0 bases, with 8 bases left in between. The CDR3 contains 14 residues. The CDR3 region has the DNA TGTGCCAGCAGTTTTCGGGGAATGAACACTGAAGCTTTCTTT. Residues: CASSFRGMNTEAFF.

This clone has just a few counts. V and J are TRBV27 and TRBJ1-1; D is undetermined. In germline, CDR1 is MNHEY, CDR2 SMNVEV (reference sequence). Trimming took off 6 bases at V and 3 bases at J, with 5 bases between the two ends. This CDR3 spans 11 amino acids. CDR3 protein: CASSSYTEAFF. In nucleotides, the CDR3 is TGTGCCAGCAGCAGCTACACTGAAGCTTTCTTT.

The rearrangement joins TRBV11-2 to TRBJ2-5; D not certain. CDR1 SGHAT and CDR2 FQNNGV come from the germline V gene. Trimming shortened V by 5 bases and J by 2 bases, and 9 bases separated the two germline ends. The CDR3 extends over 13 amino acids. The CDR3 protein is CASSTQIQETQYF. CDR3 nucleotide sequence: TGTGCCAGCAGCACTCAGATTCAAGAGACCCAGTACTTC.

The rearrangement joins TRBV7-6 to TRBJ2-3; TRBD2 matches 7 bases. J gave up 2 bases and V 5 bases, and 7 bases lay outside the gene matches. From germline, CDR1 is SGHVS and CDR2 FNYEAQ. CDR3 length: 15 amino acids. The CDR3 DNA follows: TGTGCCAGCAGCGCGGGAGCGGTAAACACAGATACGCAGTATTTT. As protein: CASSAGAVNTDTQYF.

The chain joins TRBV27 to TRBJ2-7; D remains ambiguous. CDR3 length: 13 amino acids. V lost 2 bases and J lost 4, with 9 bases in between. Germline V gives CDR1 MNHEY, CDR2 SMNVEV (reference sequence). CDR3 protein: CASSLNRAYEQYF. The CDR3 DNA sequence: TGTGCCAGCAGTTTAAACCGGGCTTACGAGCAGTACTTC.

DNA for the CDR3: TGTGCCAGCAGCTTAGGGACTAGCGACTACAATGAGCAGTTCTTC. It encodes CASSLGTSDYNEQFF. The chain employs TRBV9 and TRBJ2-1; 10 positions match TRBD2. Trimming at V came to 4 bases and at J to 3 bases, leaving 4 bases not matched to a gene. The CDR3 is made up of 15 amino acids. Germline CDR1 reads SGDLS; CDR2 reads YYNGEE.

The V and J genes are TRBV28 and TRBJ2-1; D unresolved. V was clipped by 3 bases and J by 10 bases, with 16 bases between them. There are 14 residues in the CDR3. The germline V gene encodes CDR1 MDHEN and CDR2 SYDVKM. The CDR3 DNA reads TGTGCCAGCAGTTTGGGTCAGCTCCGTGGGGAGCAGTTCTTC. It translates to CASSLGQLRGEQFF.

The chain couples TRBV5-1 to TRBJ2-7; D perhaps matches TRBD1 (5 bases). V was cut by 0 bases and J by 5 bases, with 15 bases left in between. Germline V gene sequence: CDR1 SGHRS, CDR2 YFSETQ. The CDR3 totals 15 residues. DNA of the CDR3: TGCGCCAGCAGCTTGGAGGCCCTAAAAGGGGACGAGCAGTACTTC. It specifies CASSLEALKGDEQYF.

This clone has more than one count but fewer than ten. The chain is built from TRBV6-6 and TRBJ1-1; D gene ambiguous. This CDR3 has 13 residues. Germline V CDR1 and CDR2: MNHNY, SVGAGI (reference sequence). Trimming removed 2 bases from V and 1 base from J, with 5 bases in between. CDR3 sequence: CASSYLGNTEAFF. DNA for the CDR3: TGTGCCAGCAGTTACCTCGGGAACACTGAAGCTTTCTTT.

The chain recombines TRBV12-5 with TRBJ2-3; 7 bases are a match to TRBD1. CDR1 is LGHNT and CDR2 is FRNRAP in the germline V gene. CDR3 length: 15 residues. With V trimmed by 5 bases and J by 4 bases, 9 bases remained unmatched. The CDR3 spells CASGPTGNAADTQYF. The CDR3 nucleotides read TGTGCTAGTGGTCCGACAGGGAATGCGGCAGATACGCAGTATTTT.

The chain is built from TRBV28 and TRBJ2-1, with D perhaps TRBD1 (5 bases). Germline lookup yields CDR1 MDHEN and CDR2 SYDVKM. This CDR3 is built from 14 residues. Trimming cost V 5 bases and J 6 bases, with 14 bases left between them. Here the CDR3 reads CASSPPGISNEQFF. The CDR3 nucleotides are TGTGCCAGCAGTCCCCCAGGGATTAGCAATGAGCAGTTCTTC.

This clone appeared once. The rearrangement joins TRBV4-1 to TRBJ2-1, with D hard to call. Germline CDR1 MGHRA, CDR2 YSYEKL. With 1 base removed from V and 0 bases from J, the gap between germline ends came to 10 bases. The CDR3 spans 16 residues. Written as DNA, the CDR3 is TGCGCCAGCAGCCAAGTCGCCCGGAGCTCCTACAATGAGCAGTTCTTC. It specifies CASSQVARSSYNEQFF.

The V and J genes are TRBV7-3 and TRBJ2-3, with 11 bases fitting TRBD2. CDR1 and CDR2 from the germline V gene are SGHTA and FQGTGA. This CDR3 is built from 16 residues. With 3 bases clipped from V and 2 bases from J, the junction kept 4 bases outside the gene matches. The CDR3 spells CASSFGTSGTTDTQYF. CDR3 bases: TGTGCCAGCAGCTTTGGGACTAGCGGCACCACAGATACGCAGTATTTT.

The chain carries TRBV2 and TRBJ2-3, with D perhaps TRBD1 or TRBD2 (5 bases each). Germline lookup yields CDR1 SNHLY and CDR2 FYNNEI. V lost 2 bases and J 5 bases, leaving 20 bases between the germline ends. The CDR3 loop spans 17 amino acids. The DNA for the CDR3 is TGTGCCAGCAGTGAAAATTTTGGGGGAACCCGATTAGATACGCAGTATTTT. Translated, it gives CASSENFGGTRLDTQYF.

The rearrangement joins TRBV28 to TRBJ1-4, with D perhaps matching TRBD1 (6 bases). Looked up from germline, CDR1 is MDHEN and CDR2 is SYDVKM. CDR3 length equals 16 residues. Trimming cost V 5 bases and J 8 bases, with 21 bases left between them. CDR3 loop: CASSQNLGVGGEKLFF. CDR3 nucleotides: TGTGCCAGCAGTCAGAACCTCGGAGTCGGGGGCGAAAAACTGTTTTTT.

CDR3 bases: TGCGCCAGCAGCTTTCGCTCTCCGGATAGGGACAATGAGCAGTTCTTC. It specifies CASSFRSPDRDNEQFF. The chain couples TRBV5-1 to TRBJ2-1; no definite D call. V lost 2 bases and J lost 5, with 17 bases in between. The CDR3 is made up of 16 amino acids. Germline V lookup: CDR1 SGHRS, CDR2 YFSETQ. Together with reference TRBV5-1 and TRBJ2-1, the CDR3 gives the full variable domain: KAGVTQTPRYLIKTRGQQVTLSCSPISGHRSVSWYQQTPGQGLQFLFEYFSETQRNKGNFPGRFSGRQFSNSRSEMNVSTLELGDSALYLCASSFRSPDRDNEQFFGPGTRLTVL.

The CDR3 bases are TGTGCCAGCAGCCAAGACAGTGGCGGGAGGGCCGTAGATACGCAGTATTTT. It yields the protein CASSQDSGGRAVDTQYF. The chain is built from TRBV4-2 and TRBJ2-3; 9 positions match TRBD2. This CDR3 spans 17 amino acids. The trim removed 0 bases at V and 5 bases at J, leaving 9 bases unmatched. The germline gives CDR1 LGHNA, CDR2 YNFKEQ.

The chain recombines TRBV28 with TRBJ2-1; no reliable D call. Germline CDR1 is MDHEN and CDR2 is SYDVKM. V gave up 4 bases and J gave up 7 bases, with 8 bases separating them. The CDR3 loop spans 12 amino acids. CDR3 in DNA: TGTGCCAGCAGTTCCGACACTAATGAGCAGTTCTTC. It codes for CASSSDTNEQFF.

This rearrangement joins TRBV7-2 to TRBJ2-7; TRBD2 agrees at 8 bases. The CDR3 consists of 15 residues. J lost 4 bases, V lost 5 bases, and 10 bases had no gene match. Germline V gives CDR1 SGHTA, CDR2 FQGNSA. The CDR3 reads CASSLERGPAYEQYF. CDR3 coding DNA: TGTGCCAGCAGCCTTGAGCGGGGGCCCGCTTACGAGCAGTACTTC.

The chain combines TRBV5-1 with TRBJ1-3, with 8 positions matching TRBD1. V lost 1 base, J lost 6 bases, and 9 bases stayed unmatched. This CDR3 spans 16 amino acids. Germline loops: CDR1 SGHRS, CDR2 YFSETQ. The CDR3 DNA is TGCGCCAGCAGCTTGAGTGGTCCAGGGGGCGAAAACACCATATATTTT. This encodes CASSLSGPGGENTIYF.

The chain combines TRBV28 with TRBJ1-4, with D possibly TRBD1 on 5 matching bases. V shed 5 bases and J shed 6 bases, with 10 bases lying between them. CDR3 length: 13 amino acids. CDR1 MDHEN and CDR2 SYDVKM come from the germline V gene. The CDR3 loop is CASSPAGDEKLFF. CDR3 nucleotide sequence: TGTGCCAGCAGTCCCGCGGGGGATGAAAAACTGTTTTTT.

The chain combines TRBV19 with TRBJ2-2; 15 nucleotides align to TRBD2. The CDR3 length is 16 residues. The V gene's germline CDR1 is LNHDA and CDR2 SQIVND (reference sequence). V lost 5 bases to trimming and J lost 6 bases; unmatched junction nucleotides: 4. DNA for the CDR3: TGTGCCAGTAGTTTGGGACTAGCGGGAGGACCCGGGGAGCTGTTTTTT. This translates into CASSLGLAGGPGELFF.

This clone was seen a handful of times. The rearrangement uses TRBV6-6 and TRBJ2-2; TRBD1 matches at 12 bases. V was clipped by 7 bases and J by 7 bases; unmatched bases: 4. The CDR3 consists of 14 residues. CDR1 is MNHNY and CDR2 is SVGAGI in the germline V gene (reference sequence). The CDR3 is CASTGTGGIGELFF. The CDR3, as DNA: TGTGCCAGCACAGGGACAGGGGGCATCGGGGAGCTGTTTTTT.